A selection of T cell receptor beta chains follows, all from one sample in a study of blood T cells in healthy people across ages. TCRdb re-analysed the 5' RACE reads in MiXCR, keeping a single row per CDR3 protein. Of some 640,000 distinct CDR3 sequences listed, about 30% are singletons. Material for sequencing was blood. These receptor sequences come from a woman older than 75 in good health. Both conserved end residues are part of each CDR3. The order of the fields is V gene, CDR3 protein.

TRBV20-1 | CSARGTGRLHEQYF
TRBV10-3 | CAIRTAGGLSEQFF
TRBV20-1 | CSAKKAPRGNLGSVYEQYF
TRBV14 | CAISETSGSETQYF
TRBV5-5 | CASSPRTVNEAFF
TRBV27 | CASRPTGSDGYTF
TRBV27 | CASFQAGQGNSPLHF
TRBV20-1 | CSAGGGSQETQYF
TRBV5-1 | CASSLGAAGEQYF
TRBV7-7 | CASSLSGTSSNEQFF
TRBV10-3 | CAISGETNEKLFF
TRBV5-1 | CASRVADAETQYF
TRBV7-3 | CASITETGPNEQFF
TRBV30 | CAWKQGSYNEQFF
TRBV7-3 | CASSLSPGVSYEQYF
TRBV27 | CASSLSSGDSYGYTF
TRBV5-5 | CASSLDMNLEAFF
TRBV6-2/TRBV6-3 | CASSHSYEQYF
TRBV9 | CASSATPGTFTDTQYF